The source of this TCR beta chain is a study of identical twins. cDNA carried unique molecular identifiers, and a universal primer site was added by template switching. MiXCR was run by TCRdb on the 5' RACE reads, yielding one entry per CDR3 protein. The profile shows around 1.7 million distinct CDR3 sequences, about 30% of them singletons. Study-wide points: The analysis was cross-sectional rather than longitudinal within donors. Within beta out-of-frame sequences, the excess sharing observed between twins was weaker. Insertions ran lower in abundant cord blood beta clonotypes, though not in memory repertoires.

V was clipped by 6 bases and J by 6 bases, with 21 bases between them. The CDR3 is made up of 15 amino acids. Germline V gene data show CDR1 as MNHNY and CDR2 as SVGAGI (reference sequence). On this clonotype itself: Its antigen is unidentified.

V gene TRBV6-6 combines with J gene TRBJ2-7; D possibly corresponds to TRBD2 (5 bases). This clonotype originated in a newborn girl in good health. Sequenced input: cord blood. The CDR3 loop reads CASSSSSGPVGEQYF. CDR3 sequence (DNA): TGTGCCAGCAGCTCTAGCAGCGGACCCGTCGGCGAGCAGTACTTC.